What follows is one T cell receptor beta chain and its context. The clone's antigen remains unknown. Base quality data are lacking; no much larger clone is found one base away. Healthy HIV-negative adults with no recently reported acute infections or vaccinations were included as donors. Only Caucasian adults living in Nashville, Tennessee, USA were represented among the donors. Magnetic negative selection was used to enrich CD4+ T cells, after which naive cells were positively selected on CD45RA and the negative fraction became the memory subset. Blood was obtained by leukapheresis, after which PBMCs were separated by Ficoll-Histopaque density gradient centrifugation and cryopreserved in liquid nitrogen vapor phase. Analytical flow cytometry was used to check the purity and quantity of each magnetically sorted T cell population. Each sorted fraction had its genomic DNA isolated and then quantified by UV absorbance on a Nanodrop 2000c.

The data were obtained in a study of shared clonotypes between healthy human individuals (dated by TCRdb to about 2020). A note on the overall study: The cohort included three men and two women between 18 and 49 years of age. Per donor, three plates each were used for CD4 naive and CD4 memory, two for CD8 naive, and one for CD8 memory. The study deeply sequenced blood TCR repertoires of about 5 healthy adults to estimate repertoire size and the extent of clonotype sharing between individuals. To increase sequencing depth and limit assay-specific biases, different laboratories used diverse techniques to prepare libraries and sequence TCR repertoires. Leukapheresis yielded between about 0.9 and 8.9 billion PBMCs per donor. Points the paper makes about the study in general: Pairwise subsampling led to the expectation that sequencing depth would affect the degree of clonotype sharing among donors. The genetic and exposure-history diversity represented was limited by the small number of donors. Only blood was sampled, and tissue TCR repertoires likely differ from those in blood. Rarefaction of sorted-subset datasets indicated incomplete sequencing despite the large sequencing depth. Naive subsets generally had larger estimated clonotype richness than memory subsets did. Compared with non-shared clonotypes, clonotypes shared by all four sorted-subset donors had higher generation probabilities. Across a few donors, 5% to 6% of naive CD4, around 3.5% of naive CD8, about 2.3% of memory CD4, and 0.4% to 0.45% of memory CD8 clonotypes were shared.

The CDR3, from cysteine to phenylalanine, totals 17 residues. Only the CDR3 portion is preserved as DNA: 51 bases, with reading frame beginning at the first base. Based on the germline V gene (reference sequence), the CDR1 and CDR2 sequences are LNHNV and YYDKDF. Clipping removes 3 bases from V and 0 bases from J, with 10 as the unmatched junction base count. Using the deep immunoSEQ assay, TCR CDR3 regions were amplified from genomic DNA by multiplex PCR. For each cell subset, the extracted genomic DNA was distributed evenly across all wells of several immunoSEQ 96-well plates, and each plate served as one replicate. For sorted subsets, about 220 ng of genomic DNA, equivalent to 25,000 to 30,000 T cell genomes, went into each replicate PCR. The purified libraries were quantified using a Qubit 3.0 fluorometer, sized with a Bioanalyzer 2100, and then quantified again using the KAPA Library Quantification kit. Each immunoSEQ 96-well plate was sequenced on its own single-read 150-cycle Illumina NextSeq 550 flow cell. The original methods were these. Because the immunoSEQ output held only junctional sequences and lacked quality scores, the filtering could not match the filtering applied to full-length reads. To assign V/J genes and CDR3, sequences were annotated against IMGT germline references using PyIR, a Python wrapper for IgBLAST v1.9. Reads were removed for weak V/J assignments (E-value above 1e-6), missing CDR3, stop codons, out-of-frame junctions, or ambiguous translated residues. V3J clonotypes were defined by identical inferred V gene, J gene, and CDR3 amino acid sequence. The percentage overlap between two repertoires was calculated by dividing the number of shared unique clonotypes by the size of the smaller repertoire. RTK rarefaction, the Chao1 estimator, and Recon v2.1 estimates of unobserved clonotypes were used to assess repertoire richness. Generation probabilities were computed with OLGA for all TCRbeta clonotypes obtained by the gDNA method from a few donors. TCRdb took over this immuneACCESS table, retaining in-frame rearrangements with V and J assigned. Such tables are incomplete; in checked studies, under half of the missing clones stem from an unresolved V gene, and the remainder is unexplained. V, J and clone size reflect that table, while D and trimming were determined from the DNA. For this sample there are approximately 2.3 million clones; over 90% appear just once. 0.3% to 0.4% of the sample lies in the top ten.

The chain couples TRBV15 to TRBJ2-7; 8 bases in the middle match TRBD2. The sequence came from a man between 18 and 29 years old in good health. Some clones in this sample may be carry-over from other donors' samples. The sequencing input was naive CD4+ T cells from PBMCs. Reading the label with the study, this specimen's cell subset or site is: CD45RA+ positively selected. CDR3 region: CATSRIKLADLSYEQYF. The DNA sequence is given as TGTGCCACCAGCAGGATCAAACTAGCGGACCTCTCCTACGAGCAGTACTTC.